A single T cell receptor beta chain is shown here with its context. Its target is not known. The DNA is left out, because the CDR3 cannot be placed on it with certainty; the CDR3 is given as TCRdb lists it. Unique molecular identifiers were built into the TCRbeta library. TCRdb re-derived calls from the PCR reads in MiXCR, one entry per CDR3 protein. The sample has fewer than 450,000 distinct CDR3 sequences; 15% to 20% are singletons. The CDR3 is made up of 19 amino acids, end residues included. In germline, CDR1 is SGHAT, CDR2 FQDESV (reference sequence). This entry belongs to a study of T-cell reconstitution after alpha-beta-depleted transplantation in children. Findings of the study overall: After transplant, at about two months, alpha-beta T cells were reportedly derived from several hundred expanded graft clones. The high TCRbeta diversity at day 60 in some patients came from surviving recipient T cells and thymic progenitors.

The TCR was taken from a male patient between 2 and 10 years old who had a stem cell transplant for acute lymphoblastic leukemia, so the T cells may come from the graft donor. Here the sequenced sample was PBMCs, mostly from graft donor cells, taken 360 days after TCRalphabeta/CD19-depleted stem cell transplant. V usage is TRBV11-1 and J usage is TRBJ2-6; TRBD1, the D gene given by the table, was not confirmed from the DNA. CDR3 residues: CASSPNRGLFFGGANVLTF.